A selection of T cell receptor beta chains follows, all from one sample in a study of cytomegalovirus exposure and HLA in healthy donors. Sequencing was performed with immunoSEQ multiplex PCR; in TCRdb, only in-frame clones are kept and a portion is missing. In the table there are approximately 88,000 clones, about three quarters of which are singletons. Input material: PBMCs. The receptors stem from a man between 45 and 60 years old in good health and CMV-seropositive. CDR3s include the opening cysteine and the closing phenylalanine or tryptophan. The D gene is left open where the match is weak. The size of a clone is reported for some rows only, either as once, few or many, or as a class for expanded clones.

V	D	size	J	DNA	CDR3
TRBV5-6	-	-	TRBJ2-2	TGTGCCACATCGACAGAGAACACCGGGGAGCTGTTTTTT	CATSTENTGELFF
TRBV15	TRBD2	-	TRBJ2-1	TGTGCCACCAGCGGCAGACTAGCGGGGTTAAACAATGAGCAGTTCTTC	CATSGRLAGLNNEQFF
TRBV7-6	TRBD2	-	TRBJ2-1	TGTGCCAGCAGCCAGACTAGCGGGGGGGATGAGCAGTTCTTC	CASSQTSGGDEQFF
TRBV4-3	-	-	TRBJ2-1	TGCGCCAGCAGCCTTTGGGCAGAAAACCGCAATGAGCAGTTCTTC	CASSLWAENRNEQFF
TRBV1	-	-	TRBJ2-3	TGCACCAGCAGCCAAGATTTCCGGGGGGGCATAGATACGCAGTATTTT	CTSSQDFRGGIDTQYF
TRBV28	-	few	TRBJ1-5	TGTGCCAGCACCAGTGGCAATCAGCCCCAGCATTTT	CASTSGNQPQHF
TRBV7-8	-	-	TRBJ1-2	TGTGCCAGCAGCTTATCCAGGAACTATGGCTACACCTTC	CASSLSRNYGYTF
TRBV9	-	-	TRBJ1-1	TGTGCCAGCAGCGTGACACCGAACACTGAAGCTTTCTTT	CASSVTPNTEAFF
TRBV19	TRBD1	-	TRBJ1-2	TGTGCCACTAGGGGCCAGGGGGGTTATGGCTACACCTTC	CATRGQGGYGYTF
TRBV29-1	TRBD1	-	TRBJ1-3	TGCAGCGCCCGACAGGGGTTAGGAAACACCATATATTTT	CSARQGLGNTIYF
TRBV30	-	-	TRBJ1-3	TGTGCCTGGAGTGTTGAGTTACCTGGAAACACCATATATTTT	CAWSVELPGNTIYF
TRBV18	TRBD1	-	TRBJ1-6	TGTGCCAGCTCGCCTTCACGACAGGGAGTCAATTCACCCCTCCACTTT	CASSPSRQGVNSPLHF
TRBV4-3	-	few	TRBJ1-4	TGCGCCAGCAGCCAAGATCGGGAGGGGGATGAAAAACTGTTTTTT	CASSQDREGDEKLFF
TRBV19	TRBD1	-	TRBJ1-1	TGTGCCAGTATCCCCGCACAGGGGGCTCTAGGGAACACTGAAGCTTTCTTT	CASIPAQGALGNTEAFF
TRBV7-9	-	-	TRBJ2-2	TGTGCCACCGAAGCGGACAACACCGGGGAGCTGTTTTTT	CATEADNTGELFF
TRBV30	-	-	TRBJ1-2	TGTGCCTGGAAGGGTCGCGGGGAGGACTATGGCTACACCTTC	CAWKGRGEDYGYTF
TRBV9	-	once	TRBJ1-2	TGTGCCAGCAGCGCCATTAATCTGGTGGACAGAGACGGCTACACCTTC	CASSAINLVDRDGYTF
TRBV4-1	TRBD1	few	TRBJ1-1	TGCGCCAGCAGCCAAGGGGACAGGGGGACTGAAGCTTTCTTT	CASSQGDRGTEAFF
TRBV9	-	-	TRBJ2-5	TGTGCCAGCAGCGTAGCGCCCCGGGAGACCCAGTACTTC	CASSVAPRETQYF
TRBV28	-	-	TRBJ1-1	TGTGCCAGCAGTTTGTTGGGAGACGATGAAGCTTTCTTT	CASSLLGDDEAFF
TRBV5-1	-	-	TRBJ2-1	TGCGCCAGCAGCTTGGGGCCTCTTGGTGAGCAGTTCTTC	CASSLGPLGEQFF
TRBV6-1	-	-	TRBJ2-5	TGTGCCAGCAGTGAACGAGGGAAAAAAGGGTACCAAGAGACCCAGTACTTC	CASSERGKKGYQETQYF
TRBV4-1	TRBD2	few	TRBJ2-1	TGCGCCAGCAGCTTGGGGACTAGCAGCAACAATGAGCAGTTCTTC	CASSLGTSSNNEQFF
TRBV4-1	TRBD1	few	TRBJ1-1	TGCGCCAGCAGCCACCAACGGAACAGGGGATACACTGAAGCTTTCTTT	CASSHQRNRGYTEAFF
TRBV19	-	-	TRBJ1-2	TGTGCCAGTATCCCCGTAGGGGGGGTCGGTGGCTACACCTTC	CASIPVGGVGGYTF
TRBV7-2	-	-	TRBJ1-6	TGTGCCAGCAGCTTAGGAGCAGCGGGAGGCTATAATTCACCCCTCCACTTT	CASSLGAAGGYNSPLHF
TRBV30	TRBD1	-	TRBJ1-5	TGTGCCTGGACCCCCGGGGACAGTCGTAATCAGCCCCAGAATTTT	CAWTPGDSRNQPQNF
TRBV6-5	TRBD1	-	TRBJ1-1	TGTGCCAGCAGTTACTCGGCAGGGGGCTTCGGCACTGAAGCTTTCTTT	CASSYSAGGFGTEAFF
TRBV28	-	-	TRBJ1-1	TGTGCCAGCAGCCCGGGCGGGGGGTACACTGAAGCTTTCTTT	CASSPGGGYTEAFF
TRBV27	-	-	TRBJ2-1	TGTGCCAGCAGTCCCCGAGGTCTACCCTCCTACAATGAGCAGTTCTTC	CASSPRGLPSYNEQFF
TRBV27	-	-	TRBJ1-2	TGTGCCAGCAGTCCTACAGGGTTCCAAGAATATGGCTACACCTTC	CASSPTGFQEYGYTF
TRBV9	-	-	TRBJ1-5	TGTGCCAGCAGCGGAGGACAGATCAATCAGCCCCAGCATTTT	CASSGGQINQPQHF
TRBV6-1	-	once	TRBJ1-4	TGTGCCAGCAGTGAAGCGAGTGATACGAAAGAAAAACTGTTTTTT	CASSEASDTKEKLFF
TRBV7-9	-	few	TRBJ1-1	TGTGCCAGCAGCTTAGTGGGAGGGAGTAACACTGAAGCTTTCTTT	CASSLVGGSNTEAFF
TRBV18	-	-	TRBJ2-3	TGTGCCAGCTCGCAGGGATACTCTAGCACAGATACGCAGTATTTT	CASSQGYSSTDTQYF
TRBV6-5	-	-	TRBJ1-2	TGTGCCAGCAGCAAGGGGTCTGCCTATGGCTACACCTTC	CASSKGSAYGYTF
TRBV5-1	TRBD1	-	TRBJ1-4	TGCGCCAGCAGCCCCGGACAGGGGGCACATGAAAAACTGTTTTTT	CASSPGQGAHEKLFF
TRBV7-3	-	-	TRBJ2-3	TGTGCCAGCAGCTTAATGGCGGGGAACACAGATACGCAGTATTTT	CASSLMAGNTDTQYF
TRBV5-1	TRBD1	few	TRBJ1-1	TGCGCCAGCAGCGTGGGACAGGGGAGAACTGAAGCTTTCTTT	CASSVGQGRTEAFF
TRBV11-2	TRBD1	-	TRBJ2-2	TGTGCCAGCACCCGCATGTTGAGGGACAGTAACACCGGGGAGCTGTTTTTT	CASTRMLRDSNTGELFF
TRBV7-2	-	-	TRBJ2-3	TGTGCCAGCAGCCCATTACTGGCAGATACGCAGTATTTT	CASSPLLADTQYF
TRBV28	-	-	TRBJ1-4	TGTGCCAGCAGTTTTGAGGGTAAACTGTTTTTT	CASSFEGKLFF
TRBV6-1	TRBD1	-	TRBJ2-3	TGTGCCACAACAGGGGTGCTCACAGATACGCAGTATTTT	CATTGVLTDTQYF
TRBV7-3	TRBD1	-	TRBJ2-3	TGTGCCAGCAGCCGCACCGGGACAGGGGACCCCACAGATACGCAGTATTTT	CASSRTGTGDPTDTQYF
TRBV5-1	TRBD1	once	TRBJ1-2	TGCGCCAGCAGCCTGAGGACAGGTGAAGGCTACACCTTC	CASSLRTGEGYTF
TRBV5-5	-	-	TRBJ2-7	TGTGCCAGCAGCCAAATCCTAGCGTATGAAGGCTACGAGCAGTACTTC	CASSQILAYEGYEQYF
TRBV2	TRBD2	-	TRBJ2-3	TGTGCCAGCAGTGAGCGGGGGGGCCAAGATACGCAGTATTTT	CASSERGGQDTQYF
TRBV28	TRBD1	-	TRBJ1-2	TGTGCCAGCAGTACCGGGACAGCGAACTATGGCTACACCTTC	CASSTGTANYGYTF
TRBV14	TRBD2	-	TRBJ2-3	TGTGCCAGCAGCCAATCACTACTAGCGGGGGGCACAGATACGCAGTATTTT	CASSQSLLAGGTDTQYF
TRBV7-2	-	-	TRBJ2-5	TGTGCCAGCAGCTTAGTAGAGGAAGCCGGAGAGACCCAGTACTTC	CASSLVEEAGETQYF
TRBV7-8	TRBD1	-	TRBJ1-5	TGTGCCAGCAGCTTAGTGTCAGGGGGCTATCAGCCCCAGCATTTT	CASSLVSGGYQPQHF
TRBV14	-	-	TRBJ2-7	TGTGCCAGCAGTCATACTCGGTTCGTCTTAGAGCAGTACTTC	CASSHTRFVLEQYF
TRBV10-3	TRBD1	once	TRBJ1-2	TGTGCCATCGGACAGGGCTTTGACTATGGCTACACCTTC	CAIGQGFDYGYTF
TRBV10-3	-	-	TRBJ1-3	TGTGCCATCAGTGGACGGGGCTCTGGAAACACCATATATTTT	CAISGRGSGNTIYF
TRBV19	TRBD1	-	TRBJ1-5	TGTGCCAGTAGCCTGGGGACAGACAATCAGCCCCAGCATTTT	CASSLGTDNQPQHF
TRBV4-3	TRBD2	once	TRBJ2-1	TGCGCCAGCAGCCAGGCACTAGCGGGGAATCACAATGAGCAGTTCTTC	CASSQALAGNHNEQFF
TRBV19	TRBD1	-	TRBJ2-3	TGTGCCAGTAGTTTGGGACAGTACACAGATACGCAGTATTTT	CASSLGQYTDTQYF
TRBV7-2	TRBD2	-	TRBJ2-5	TGTGCCAGCAGCCAAATCGGGACTAGCGGGGGTCAGGAGACCCAGTACTTC	CASSQIGTSGGQETQYF
TRBV19	-	-	TRBJ1-3	TGTGCCAGTAGTATAGATGGGACTTACTCTGGAAACACCATATATTTT	CASSIDGTYSGNTIYF
TRBV7-9	-	few	TRBJ2-5	TGTTCCAGCAGCTTAGAATACTCAGAGACCCAGTACTTC	CSSSLEYSETQYF